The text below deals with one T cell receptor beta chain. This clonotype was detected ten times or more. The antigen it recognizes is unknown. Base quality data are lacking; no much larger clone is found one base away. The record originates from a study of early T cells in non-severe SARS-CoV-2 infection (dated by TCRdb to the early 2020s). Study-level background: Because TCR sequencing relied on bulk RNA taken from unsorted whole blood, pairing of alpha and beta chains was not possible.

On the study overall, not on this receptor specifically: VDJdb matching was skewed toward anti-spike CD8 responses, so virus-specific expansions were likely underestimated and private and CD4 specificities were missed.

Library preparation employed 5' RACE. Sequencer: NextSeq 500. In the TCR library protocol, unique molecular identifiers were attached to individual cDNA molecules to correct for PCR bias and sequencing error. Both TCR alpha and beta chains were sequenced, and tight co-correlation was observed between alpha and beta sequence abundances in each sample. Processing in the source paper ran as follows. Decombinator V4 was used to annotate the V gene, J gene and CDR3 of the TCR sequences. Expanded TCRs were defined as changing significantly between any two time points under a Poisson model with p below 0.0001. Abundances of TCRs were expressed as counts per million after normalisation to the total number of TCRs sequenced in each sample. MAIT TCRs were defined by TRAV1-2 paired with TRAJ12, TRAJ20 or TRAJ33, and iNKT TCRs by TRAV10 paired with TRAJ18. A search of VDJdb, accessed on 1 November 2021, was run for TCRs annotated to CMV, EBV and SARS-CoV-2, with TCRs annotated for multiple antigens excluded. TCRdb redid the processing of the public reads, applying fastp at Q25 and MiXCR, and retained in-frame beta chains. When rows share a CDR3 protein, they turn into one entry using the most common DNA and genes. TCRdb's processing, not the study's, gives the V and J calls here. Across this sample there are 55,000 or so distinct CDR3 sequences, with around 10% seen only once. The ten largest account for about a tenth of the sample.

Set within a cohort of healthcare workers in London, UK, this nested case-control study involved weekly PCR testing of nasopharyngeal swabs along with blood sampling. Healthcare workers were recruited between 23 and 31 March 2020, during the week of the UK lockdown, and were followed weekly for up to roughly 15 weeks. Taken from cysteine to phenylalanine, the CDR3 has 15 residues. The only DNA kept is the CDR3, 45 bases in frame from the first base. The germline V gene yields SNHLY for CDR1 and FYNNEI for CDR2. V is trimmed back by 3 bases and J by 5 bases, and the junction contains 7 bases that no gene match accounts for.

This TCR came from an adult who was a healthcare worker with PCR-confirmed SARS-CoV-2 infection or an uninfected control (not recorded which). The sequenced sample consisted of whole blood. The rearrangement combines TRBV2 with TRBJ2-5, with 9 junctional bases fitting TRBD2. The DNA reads TGTGCCAGCAGTGACCCCCTAGCGGGACGGGAGACCCAGTACTTC. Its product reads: CASSDPLAGRETQYF.